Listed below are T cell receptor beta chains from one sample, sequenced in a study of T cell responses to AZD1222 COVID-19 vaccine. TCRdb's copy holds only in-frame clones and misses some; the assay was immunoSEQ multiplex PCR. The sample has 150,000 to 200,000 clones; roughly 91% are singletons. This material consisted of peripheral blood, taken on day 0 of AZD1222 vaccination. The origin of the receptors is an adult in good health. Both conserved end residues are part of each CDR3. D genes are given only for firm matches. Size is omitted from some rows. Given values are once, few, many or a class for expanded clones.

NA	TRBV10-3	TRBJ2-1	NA	CAISPRGDGNEQFF	TGTGCCATCAGCCCTAGAGGGGACGGAAATGAGCAGTTCTTC
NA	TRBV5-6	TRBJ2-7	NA	CASNIITYHEQYF	TGTGCCAGCAACATTATTACGTACCACGAGCAGTACTTC
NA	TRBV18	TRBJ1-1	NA	CASSPLNMNTEAFF	TGTGCCAGCTCACCACTAAACATGAACACTGAAGCTTTCTTT
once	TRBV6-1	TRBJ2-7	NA	CASSESGRDYEQYF	TGTGCCAGCAGTGAATCGGGCAGGGATTACGAGCAGTACTTC
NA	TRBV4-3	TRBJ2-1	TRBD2	CASSQGPPGGMRYEQFF	TGCGCCAGCAGCCAAGGGCCCCCGGGGGGGATGAGATATGAGCAGTTCTTC
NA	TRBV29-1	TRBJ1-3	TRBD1	CSGQGSNSGNTIYF	TGCAGCGGACAGGGGTCCAACTCTGGAAACACCATATATTTT
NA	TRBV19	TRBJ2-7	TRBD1	CASSYRGAYEQYF	TGTGCCAGTAGCTACAGGGGTGCATACGAGCAGTACTTC
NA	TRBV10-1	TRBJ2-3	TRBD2	CASSESKVSGRTDTQYF	TGCGCCAGCAGTGAGTCGAAGGTTAGCGGGAGAACAGATACGCAGTATTTT
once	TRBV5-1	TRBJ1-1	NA	CASSLWRTGGMNTEAFF	TGCGCCAGCAGCTTGTGGCGGACGGGGGGAATGAACACTGAAGCTTTCTTT
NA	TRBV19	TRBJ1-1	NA	CASSTRAGLINTEAFF	TGTGCCAGTAGTACCCGGGCCGGACTAATAAACACTGAAGCTTTCTTT